This TCR beta chain comes out of a study of blood T cell repertoires in COVID-19. Per the germline V gene, CDR1 is SGHRS and CDR2 is YFSETQ. This CDR3 contains 15 residues. V lost 0 bases, J lost 3 bases, and 13 bases lay in between. The method was immunoSEQ multiplex PCR; TCRdb's version includes in-frame clones alone and lacks a portion of them. The sample shows approximately 69,000 clones, roughly 70% of them seen only once. This receptor was taken from a man in his fifties or sixties with acute or convalescent COVID-19. The sequenced material came from peripheral blood. J is TRBJ2-7 and V is TRBV5-1; possible D gene TRBD2, 6 bases. The CDR3 DNA follows: TGCGCCAGCAGCTTGGCTGGTAGCGGTCGCTACGAGCAGTACTTC. It yields the protein CASSLAGSGRYEQYF.